Detailed here is one T cell receptor beta chain. Its target is not known. This specimen comes from a study of shared clonotypes between healthy human individuals. Overall study results and limits: The low donor count limited represented genetic and exposure-history diversity. Sample collection involved blood only; tissue repertoires are likely different.

Unsorted PBMC DNA went through sequencing on ten immunoSEQ deep assay plates. TCRdb's table, derived via immunoSEQ multiplex PCR, lists solely in-frame clones and lacks some. The data contain 520,000 or so clones, around 79% of them seen just once; the ten biggest clones take up 10% to 15%. The sequence derives from a woman in her forties in good health. Some clones in this sample may be carry-over from other donors' samples. Sequencing was carried out using PBMCs.

CDR3 sequence: CASSSPGLKTGELFF. The CDR3 DNA reads as TGTGCCAGCAGTTCACCGGGGCTCAAAACCGGGGAGCTGTTTTTT. The chain employs TRBV28 and TRBJ2-2; D is possibly TRBD1 or TRBD2 (5 bases each). V was trimmed by 4 bases and J by 5 bases, leaving 14 bases between them. The CDR3 is made up of 15 amino acids. Per germline, CDR1 MDHEN and CDR2 SYDVKM.